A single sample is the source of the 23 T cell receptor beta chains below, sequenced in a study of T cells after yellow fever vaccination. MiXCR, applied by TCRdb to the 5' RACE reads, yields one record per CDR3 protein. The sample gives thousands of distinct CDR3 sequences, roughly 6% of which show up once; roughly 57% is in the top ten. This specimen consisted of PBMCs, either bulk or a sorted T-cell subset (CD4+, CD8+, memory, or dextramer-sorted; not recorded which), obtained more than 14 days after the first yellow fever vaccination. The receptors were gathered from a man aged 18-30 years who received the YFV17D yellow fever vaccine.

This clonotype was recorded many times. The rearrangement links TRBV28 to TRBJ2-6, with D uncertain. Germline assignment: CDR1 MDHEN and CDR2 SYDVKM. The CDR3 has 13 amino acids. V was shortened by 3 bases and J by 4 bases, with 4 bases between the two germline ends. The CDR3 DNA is TGTGCCAGCAGTTTGAGCGGGGCCAACGTCCTGACTTTC. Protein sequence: CASSLSGANVLTF.

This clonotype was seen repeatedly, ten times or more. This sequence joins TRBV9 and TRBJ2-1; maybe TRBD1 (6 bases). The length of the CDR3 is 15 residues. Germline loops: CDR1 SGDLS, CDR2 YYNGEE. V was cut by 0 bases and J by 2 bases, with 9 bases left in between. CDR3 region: CASSVGTATYNEQFF. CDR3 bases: TGTGCCAGCAGCGTAGGGACAGCCACCTACAATGAGCAGTTCTTC.

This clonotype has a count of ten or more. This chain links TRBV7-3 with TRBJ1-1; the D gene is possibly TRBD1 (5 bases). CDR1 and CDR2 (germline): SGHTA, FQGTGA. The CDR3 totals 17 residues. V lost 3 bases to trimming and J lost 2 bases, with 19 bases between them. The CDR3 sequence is CASSFGGKKQGNTEAFF. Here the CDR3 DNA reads TGTGCCAGCAGCTTTGGGGGAAAGAAGCAGGGCAACACTGAAGCTTTCTTT.

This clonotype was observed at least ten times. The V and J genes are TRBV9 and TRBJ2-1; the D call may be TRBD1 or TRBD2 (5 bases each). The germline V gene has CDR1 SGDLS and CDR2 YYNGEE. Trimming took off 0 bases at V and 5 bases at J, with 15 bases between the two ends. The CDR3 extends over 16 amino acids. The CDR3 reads CASSVGALEGHNEQFF. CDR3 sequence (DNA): TGTGCCAGCAGCGTAGGAGCCCTAGAGGGACACAATGAGCAGTTCTTC.

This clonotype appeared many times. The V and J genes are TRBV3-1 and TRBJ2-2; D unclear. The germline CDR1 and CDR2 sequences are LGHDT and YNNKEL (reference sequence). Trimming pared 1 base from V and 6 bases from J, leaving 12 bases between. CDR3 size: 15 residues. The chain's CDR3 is CASSQGMGLAGELFF. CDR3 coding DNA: TGTGCCAGCAGCCAAGGGATGGGATTGGCCGGGGAGCTGTTTTTT.

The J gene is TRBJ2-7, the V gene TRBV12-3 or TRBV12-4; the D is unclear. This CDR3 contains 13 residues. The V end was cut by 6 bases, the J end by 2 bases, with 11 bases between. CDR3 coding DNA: TGTGCCAGCAGCAAAAGGACGCCCTACGAGCAGTACTTC. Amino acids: CASSKRTPYEQYF.

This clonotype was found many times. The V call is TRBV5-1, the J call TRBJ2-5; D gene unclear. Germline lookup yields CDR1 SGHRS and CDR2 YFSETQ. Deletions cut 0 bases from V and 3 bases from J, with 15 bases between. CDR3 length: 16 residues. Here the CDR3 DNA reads TGCGCCAGCAGCTTGGCTGGGTTGTTGGGTGAAGAGACCCAGTACTTC. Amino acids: CASSLAGLLGEETQYF. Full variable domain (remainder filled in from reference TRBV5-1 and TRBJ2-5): KAGVTQTPRYLIKTRGQQVTLSCSPISGHRSVSWYQQTPGQGLQFLFEYFSETQRNKGNFPGRFSGRQFSNSRSEMNVSTLELGDSALYLCASSLAGLLGEETQYFGPGTRLLVL.

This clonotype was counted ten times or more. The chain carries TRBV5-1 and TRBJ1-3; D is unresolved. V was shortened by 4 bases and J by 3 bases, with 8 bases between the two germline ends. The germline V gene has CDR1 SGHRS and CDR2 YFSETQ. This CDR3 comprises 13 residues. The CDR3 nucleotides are TGCGCCAGCAGCCCGGACGGTGGAAACACCATATATTTT. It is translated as CASSPDGGNTIYF.

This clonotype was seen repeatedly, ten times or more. CDR3 in DNA: TGTGCCAGCCACGGGACACCCTACGAGCAGTACTTC. Translating it yields CASHGTPYEQYF. The rearrangement uses TRBV6-2 or TRBV6-3 and TRBJ2-7; tentative D call: TRBD1 (6 bases). The V and J ends lost 8 bases and 2 bases respectively, with 10 bases between them. The V gene's germline CDR1 is MNHEY and CDR2 SVGEGT. This CDR3 has 12 amino acids.

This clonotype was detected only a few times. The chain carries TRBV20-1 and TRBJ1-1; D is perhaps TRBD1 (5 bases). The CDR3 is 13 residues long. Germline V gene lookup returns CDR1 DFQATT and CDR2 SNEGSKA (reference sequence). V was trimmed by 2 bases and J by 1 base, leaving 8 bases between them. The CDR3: CSARRDPNTEAFF. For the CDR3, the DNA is TGCAGTGCTAGAAGGGACCCGAACACTGAAGCTTTCTTT.

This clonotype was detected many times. In nucleotides, the CDR3 is TGTGCCAGCAGTTTGGGCGAGATGGGGGAGACCCAGTACTTC. Residues: CASSLGEMGETQYF. The chain links TRBV11-2 to TRBJ2-5; D is ambiguous. CDR3 length: 14 amino acids. Trimming cost V 6 bases and J 5 bases, with 16 bases left between them. CDR1 is SGHAT, CDR2 FQNNGV, per germline. The whole variable domain, remainder taken from reference TRBV11-2 and TRBJ2-5, is EAGVAQSPRYKIIEKRQSVAFWCNPISGHATLYWYQQILGQGPKLLIQFQNNGVVDDSQLPKDRFSAERLKGVDSTLKIQPAKLEDSAVYLCASSLGEMGETQYFGPGTRLLVL.

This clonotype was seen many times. CDR3 in amino acids: CASSEDGSGANVLTF. CDR3 nucleotides: TGCGCCAGCAGCGAGGACGGCTCTGGGGCCAACGTCCTGACTTTC. V usage is TRBV5-1 and J usage is TRBJ2-6; no definite D call. Germline assignment: CDR1 SGHRS and CDR2 YFSETQ. The CDR3 spans 15 residues. The V and J ends lost 4 bases and 0 bases respectively, with 8 bases between them.

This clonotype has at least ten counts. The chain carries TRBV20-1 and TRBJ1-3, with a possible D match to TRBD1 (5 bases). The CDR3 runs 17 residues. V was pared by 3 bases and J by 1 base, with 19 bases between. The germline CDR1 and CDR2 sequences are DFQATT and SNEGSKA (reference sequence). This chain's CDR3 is CSASLWGRRSSGNTIYF. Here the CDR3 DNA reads TGCAGTGCTAGTCTCTGGGGCAGGAGGAGTTCTGGAAACACCATATATTTT.

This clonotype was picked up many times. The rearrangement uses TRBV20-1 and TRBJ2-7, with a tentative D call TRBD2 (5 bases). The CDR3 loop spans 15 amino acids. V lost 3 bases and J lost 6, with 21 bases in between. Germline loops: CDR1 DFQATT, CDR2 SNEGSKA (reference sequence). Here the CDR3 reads CSASGVRPLIREQYF. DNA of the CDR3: TGCAGTGCTAGCGGGGTCAGACCCCTGATACGCGAGCAGTACTTC.

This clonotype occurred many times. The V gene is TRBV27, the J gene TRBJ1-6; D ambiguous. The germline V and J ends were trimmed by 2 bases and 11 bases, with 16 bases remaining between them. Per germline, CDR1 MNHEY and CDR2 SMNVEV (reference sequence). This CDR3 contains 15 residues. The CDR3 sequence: CASSLRLGREAPLHF. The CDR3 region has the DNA TGTGCCAGCAGTTTACGATTAGGTCGCGAGGCACCCCTCCACTTT.

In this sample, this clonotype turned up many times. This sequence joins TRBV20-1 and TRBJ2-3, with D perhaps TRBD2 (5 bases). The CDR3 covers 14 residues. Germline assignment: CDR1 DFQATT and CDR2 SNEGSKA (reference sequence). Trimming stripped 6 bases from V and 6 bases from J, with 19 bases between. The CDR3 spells CSAPRLAVFDTQYF. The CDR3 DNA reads TGCAGTGCCCCGAGGCTAGCTGTCTTCGATACGCAGTATTTT.

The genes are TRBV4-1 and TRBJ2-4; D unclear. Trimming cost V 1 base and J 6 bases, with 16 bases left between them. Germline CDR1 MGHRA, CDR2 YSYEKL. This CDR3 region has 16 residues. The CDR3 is CASSQVESDRGNIQYF. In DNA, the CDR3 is TGCGCCAGCAGCCAAGTGGAAAGTGATCGAGGAAACATTCAGTACTTC.

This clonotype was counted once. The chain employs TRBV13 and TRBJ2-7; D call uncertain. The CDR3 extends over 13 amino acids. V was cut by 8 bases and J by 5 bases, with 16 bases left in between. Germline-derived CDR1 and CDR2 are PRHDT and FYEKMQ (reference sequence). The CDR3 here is CASGPGVLDEQYF. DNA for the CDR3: TGTGCCAGCGGCCCTGGGGTGCTCGACGAGCAGTACTTC.

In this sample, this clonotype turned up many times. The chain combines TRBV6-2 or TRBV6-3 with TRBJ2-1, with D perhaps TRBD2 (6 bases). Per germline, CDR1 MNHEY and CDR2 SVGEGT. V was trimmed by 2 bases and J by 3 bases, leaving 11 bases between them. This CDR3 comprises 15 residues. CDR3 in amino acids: CASSYRDGGYNEQFF. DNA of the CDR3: TGTGCCAGCAGTTACCGGGACGGGGGCTACAATGAGCAGTTCTTC.

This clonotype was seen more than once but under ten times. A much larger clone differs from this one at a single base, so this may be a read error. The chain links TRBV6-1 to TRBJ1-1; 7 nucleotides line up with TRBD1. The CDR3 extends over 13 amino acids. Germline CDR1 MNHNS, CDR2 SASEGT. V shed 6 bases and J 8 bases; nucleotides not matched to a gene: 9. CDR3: CASRPTGSREAFF. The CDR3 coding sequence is TGTGCCAGCAGACCGACAGGGTCAAGAGAAGCTTTCTTT.

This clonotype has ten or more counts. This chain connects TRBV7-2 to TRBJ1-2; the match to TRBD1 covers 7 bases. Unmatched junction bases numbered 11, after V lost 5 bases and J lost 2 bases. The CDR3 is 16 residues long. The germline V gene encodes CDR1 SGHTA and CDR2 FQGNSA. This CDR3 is CASSPQGVGPNYGYTF. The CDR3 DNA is TGTGCCAGCAGCCCCCAGGGGGTGGGGCCCAACTATGGCTACACCTTC.

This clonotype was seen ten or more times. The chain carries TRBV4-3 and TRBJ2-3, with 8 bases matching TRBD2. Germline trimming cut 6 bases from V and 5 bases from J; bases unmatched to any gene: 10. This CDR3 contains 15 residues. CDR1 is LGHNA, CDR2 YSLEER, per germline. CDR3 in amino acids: CASSRISGGGDTQYF. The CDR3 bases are TGCGCCAGCAGTCGGATAAGCGGGGGCGGAGATACGCAGTATTTT.

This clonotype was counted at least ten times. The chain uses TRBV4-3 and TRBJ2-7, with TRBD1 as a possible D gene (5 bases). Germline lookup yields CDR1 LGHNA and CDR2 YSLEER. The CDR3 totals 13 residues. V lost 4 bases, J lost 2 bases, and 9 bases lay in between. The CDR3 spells CASSPSQAYEQYF. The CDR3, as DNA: TGCGCCAGCAGCCCCTCACAGGCCTACGAGCAGTACTTC.